Presented here are 9 T cell receptor beta chains from one specimen sequenced in a study of PD-1 blockade in classical Hodgkin lymphoma. Indicated time point: cycle 4 day 1 (C4D1), after six to seven weeks of nivolumab. Brentuximab vedotin exposure varied among the patients, all of whom had relapsed after autologous stem cell transplantation. Thawed PBMCs were subjected to magnetic negative selection, which yielded isolated CD8+ T cells. TCRdb's copy holds only in-frame clones and misses some; the assay was immunoSEQ multiplex PCR. The sample records 6,000 to 6,500 clones, approximately 70% being singletons. The specimen comprised CD8+ T cells from blood, sampled before the fourth cycle of nivolumab. The source of these receptors is a human donor with classical Hodgkin lymphoma.

The gene calls are TRBV27 and TRBJ2-7; the match to TRBD1 covers 9 bases. There are 14 residues in the CDR3. J was trimmed by 3 bases and V by 5 bases; bases with no gene match: 5. Germline CDR1 and CDR2: MNHEY and SMNVEV (reference sequence). The CDR3 protein is CASSGQGRFYEQYF. The CDR3, as DNA: TGTGCCAGCAGTGGACAGGGGAGGTTCTACGAGCAGTACTTC.

This clone is judged large. This chain joins TRBV4-3 and TRBJ2-5, with 11 bases identical to TRBD1. The CDR3 totals 16 residues. The V segment lost 0 bases and the J segment 3 bases; nucleotides outside the gene matches: 3. In germline, CDR1 is LGHNA, CDR2 YSLEER. The CDR3 DNA sequence: TGCGCCAGCAGCCAAGATCCGGGACAGGGGGAAGAGACCCAGTACTTC. This encodes CASSQDPGQGEETQYF.

This chain uses TRBV4-1 with TRBJ2-5; D may be TRBD2 (9 bases). Germline CDR1 is MGHRA and CDR2 is YSYEKL. Trimming took 7 bases from V and 5 from J, leaving 32 bases between them. The CDR3 sequence is 19 residues long. CDR3 nucleotides: TGCGCCAGCAAGGGGGGGACAGGAGTGGCGGGAGGGGTAGGGGAGACCCAGTACTTC. Amino acids: CASKGGTGVAGGVGETQYF.

This rearrangement joins TRBV5-1 to TRBJ1-1; D is ambiguous. From germline, CDR1 is SGHRS and CDR2 YFSETQ. CDR3 size: 12 residues. The germline V and J ends were trimmed by 4 bases and 7 bases, with 11 bases remaining between them. The CDR3 DNA follows: TGCGCCAGCAGCCCGGAGACTGGTGAAGCTTTCTTT. Translated, it gives CASSPETGEAFF.

The chain employs TRBV2 and TRBJ2-7; 7 bases agree with TRBD2. V was pared by 7 bases and J by 12 bases, with 6 bases of the junction left unmatched. CDR3 length: 10 amino acids. From germline, CDR1 is SNHLY and CDR2 FYNNEI. The CDR3 loop is CASTHPGGYF. The DNA of the CDR3 is TGTGCCAGCACCCACCCGGGGGGGTACTTC.

This chain's CDR3 is CASSIRDTGKNQPQHF. The DNA of the CDR3 is TGTGCCAGCAGCATCAGGGACACAGGGAAGAATCAGCCCCAGCATTTT. J is TRBJ1-5 and V is TRBV7-9; D perhaps matches TRBD1 (6 bases). The germline gives CDR1 SEHNR, CDR2 FQNEAQ (reference sequence). The CDR3 covers 16 residues. The V gene lost 5 bases and the J gene lost 4 bases, with 18 bases spanning the gap.

The chain recombines TRBV5-1 with TRBJ2-5; perhaps TRBD1 as D (5 bases). V lost 9 bases to trimming and J lost 3 bases, with 15 bases between them. CDR1 is SGHRS, CDR2 YFSETQ, per germline. The CDR3 has 13 amino acids. Here the CDR3 reads CATSTERKETQYF. The CDR3 region has the DNA TGCGCCACCTCGACAGAACGGAAAGAGACCCAGTACTTC.

This clone was seen a few times. The chain combines TRBV13 with TRBJ1-1; TRBD1 agrees at 7 bases. Losses at the gene ends were 2 bases for V and 6 bases for J; bases not matched to a gene: 6. Per the germline V gene, CDR1 is PRHDT and CDR2 is FYEKMQ (reference sequence). The CDR3 sequence is 14 residues long. The CDR3 region has the DNA TGTGCCAGCAGCTTATGGACAGGTTCCCCTGAAGCTTTCTTT. It encodes CASSLWTGSPEAFF.

The chain employs TRBV7-2 and TRBJ2-3; 7 bases are a match to TRBD2. CDR3 size: 13 residues. Germline V gives CDR1 SGHTA, CDR2 FQGNSA. Trimming removed 6 bases from V and 3 bases from J; junction bases left unmatched: 3. The CDR3: CASRAGVTDTQYF. CDR3 sequence (DNA): TGTGCCAGCAGGGCGGGGGTGACAGATACGCAGTATTTT.